The 14 T cell receptor beta chains below all came from one sample that was sequenced in a study of Tregs in tolerant kidney transplant recipients (dated by TCRdb to 2018 to 2020). Library prep was done by the immunoSEQ multiplex PCR assay. TCRdb took over this immuneACCESS table, retaining in-frame rearrangements with V and J assigned. Such tables are incomplete; in checked studies, under half of the missing clones stem from an unresolved V gene, and the remainder is unexplained. The table held for this sample gives 30,000 to 35,000 clones. Of the sample, 6.5% to 8% is held by the ten largest clones. This specimen's time point label, per the study, means: blood sample drawn before combined kidney and bone marrow transplant. The input for sequencing was CD8+ T cells from blood, taken before the transplant. Every receptor here comes from a human donor who received a combined kidney and bone marrow transplant.

In regard to this clone: The CDR3 end falls 3 residues outside the read, so it is completed with the germline J gene. V usage is TRBV6-1 and J usage is TRBJ1-1; 7 bases line up with TRBD1. Germline V gives CDR1 MNHNS, CDR2 SASEGT. This CDR3 is 15 amino acids long. The junction had 8 bases not matched to a gene; V was cut back by 4 bases and J by 3 bases. CDR3: CASSGYRGIDTEAFF. CDR3 DNA, as far as it was read: TGTGCCAGCAGTGGTTACAGGGGAATAGACACTGAA.

CDR3 sequence reads: CSVERVNEQYF. The part of the CDR3 DNA that was read is TGCAGCGTTGAAAGGGTTAACGAG. The genes are TRBV29-1 and TRBJ2-7; D gene ambiguous. The read comes to an end 3 residues before the CDR3 does, leaving the germline J gene to fill in the end. V lost 2 bases to trimming and J lost 5 bases, with 7 bases between them. Germline CDR1 is SQVTM and CDR2 is ANQGSEA. The CDR3 is 11 residues long.

With regard to this clone: The observed sequence ends 3 residues before the CDR3 terminus, with the missing tail filled in from the germline J gene. The V call is TRBV13, the J call TRBJ1-1; weak D call: TRBD1 (6 bases). CDR1 and CDR2 from the germline V gene are PRHDT and FYEKMQ (reference sequence). V was pared by 5 bases and J by 7 bases, with 20 bases between. The CDR3 runs 15 residues. This CDR3 reads CASSHDRGGMIEAFF. The covered CDR3 bases are TGTGCCAGCAGCCACGACAGAGGGGGTATGATTGAA.

Comment on this clone: The CDR3 end falls 3 residues outside the read, so it is completed with the germline J gene. The chain carries TRBV11-2 and TRBJ2-1; perhaps TRBD2 as D (5 bases). CDR3 length equals 14 residues. Trimming stripped 5 bases from V and 3 bases from J, with 11 bases between. The germline gives CDR1 SGHAT, CDR2 FQNNGV. Incomplete CDR3 DNA: TGTGCCAGCAGCCCTTTAGACTACTACAATGAG. Translated: CASSPLDYYNE. The whole CDR3 protein is CASSPLDYYNEQFF.

This clone is medium-sized by frequency. Read data end 3 residues before the CDR3 end; the end is taken from the germline J gene. The rearrangement uses TRBV15 and TRBJ1-1, with D possibly matching TRBD1 (5 bases). The germline gives CDR1 LNHNV, CDR2 YYDKDF (reference sequence). Between the trimmed V and J ends, which lost 7 bases and 4 bases, there was a span of 13 bases. This CDR3 is 13 amino acids long. The part of the CDR3 DNA that was read is TGTGCCACCAACCCAGGGAGTGGCACTGAA. Amino acid sequence: CATNPGSGTE. The whole CDR3 region reads CATNPGSGTEAFF.

About this clone itself: The read finishes 3 residues shy of the CDR3 end, and the germline J gene is used to complete it. V gene TRBV5-4 combines with J gene TRBJ2-7; 7 bases match TRBD2. Germline V lookup: CDR1 SGHNT, CDR2 YYREEE (reference sequence). The junction had 13 bases not matched to a gene; V was cut back by 4 bases and J by 3 bases. CDR3 length: 16 residues. The chain's CDR3 is CASSDRGERGFYEQYF. The part of the CDR3 DNA that was read is TGTGCCAGCAGCGATCGAGGCGAGCGGGGTTTCTACGAG. The whole variable domain, remainder taken from reference TRBV5-4 and TRBJ2-7, is ETGVTQSPTHLIKTRGQQVTLRCSSQSGHNTVSWYQQALGQGPQFIFQYYREEENGRGNFPPRFSGLQFPNYSSELNVNALELDDSALYLCASSDRGERGFYEQYFGPGTRLTVT.

The covered CDR3 bases are TGTGCCAGCACCCACATCAGGGGAGGGGGCTCCGAG. Amino acid sequence: CASTHIRGGGSE. The whole CDR3 region reads CASTHIRGGGSEQYF. This chain joins TRBV2 and TRBJ2-7, with D tentatively TRBD1 or TRBD2 (7 bases each). The sequenced fragment ends 3 residues before the CDR3 boundary, so the rest is inferred from the germline J gene. V shed 7 bases and J shed 6 bases, with 22 bases lying between them. In germline, CDR1 is SNHLY, CDR2 FYNNEI. This CDR3 region has 15 residues.

With regard to this clone: The missing CDR3 end, 3 residues past where the read stops, is filled in from the germline J gene. The rearrangement uses TRBV6-2 or TRBV6-3 and TRBJ1-1; D might be TRBD1 (6 bases). CDR1 is MNHEY, CDR2 SVGEGT, per germline. Trimming stripped 4 bases from V and 3 bases from J, with 18 bases between. The CDR3 contains 16 residues. The CDR3 bases that were read are TGTGCCAGCAGTTGGGGGACGGGACATAGAGACACTGAA. It yields the protein CASSWGTGHRDTE. The full CDR3 is CASSWGTGHRDTEAFF.

Details on this clone: The CDR3 end is not reached by the read, which stops 3 residues before it; the germline J gene fills it in. The J gene is TRBJ2-7, the V gene TRBV13; no definite D call. V was trimmed by 7 bases and J by 4 bases, leaving 8 bases between them. Germline V gene sequence: CDR1 PRHDT, CDR2 FYEKMQ (reference sequence). This CDR3 contains 11 residues. The part of the CDR3 DNA that was read is TGTGCCAGCAAGGCCAAATACGAG. This translates into CASKAKYE. The whole CDR3 region reads CASKAKYEQYF.

With respect to this clone: Read data end 3 residues before the CDR3 end; the end is taken from the germline J gene. This chain joins TRBV6-1 and TRBJ1-1; D is possibly TRBD1 (5 bases). CDR1 is MNHNS and CDR2 is SASEGT in the germline V gene. The CDR3 has 14 residues. Trimming removed 4 bases from V and 1 base from J, with 10 bases in between. The part of the CDR3 DNA that was read is TGTGCCAGCAGTGCGTTAGGACAGAACACTGAA. Translation gives CASSALGQNTE. The complete CDR3 protein is CASSALGQNTEAFF.

Worth noting for this clone: The CDR3 end is not reached by the read, which stops 3 residues before it; the germline J gene fills it in. The chain joins TRBV7-8 to TRBJ1-4; 8 positions agree with TRBD1. Germline loops: CDR1 SGHVS, CDR2 FQNEAQ. V dropped 3 bases and J dropped 4; count of bases not matched to a gene: 10. The CDR3 extends over 17 amino acids. CDR3 sequence: CASSFTPDRANNEKLFF. The sequenced part of the CDR3 DNA is TGTGCCAGCAGCTTTACCCCGGACAGGGCTAATAATGAAAAA. The complete variable domain, with remaining parts taken from reference TRBV7-8 and TRBJ1-4, reads GAGVSQSPRYKVAKRGQDVALRCDPISGHVSLFWYQQALGQGPEFLTYFQNEAQLDKSGLPSDRFFAERPEGSVSTLKIQRTQQEDSAVYLCASSFTPDRANNEKLFFGSGTQLSVL.

As concerns this clone: The CDR3 end is not reached by the read, which stops 3 residues before it; the germline J gene fills it in. The V and J genes are TRBV5-6 and TRBJ2-7, with D possibly being TRBD2 (6 bases). The germline V and J ends were trimmed by 2 bases and 3 bases, with 9 bases remaining between them. Germline V gene sequence: CDR1 SGHDT, CDR2 YYEEEE. CDR3 length: 13 amino acids. CDR3: CASSFPGGYEQYF. Incomplete CDR3 DNA: TGTGCCAGCAGCTTTCCCGGGGGCTACGAG.

Concerning this clone itself: The CDR3 end lies 3 residues beyond the end of the read and is filled in from the germline J gene. This chain connects TRBV19 to TRBJ2-5; 8 nucleotides match TRBD2. CDR3 size: 11 residues. Losses at the gene ends were 7 bases for V and 7 bases for J; bases not matched to a gene: 2. Per germline, CDR1 LNHDA and CDR2 SQIVND (reference sequence). Incomplete CDR3 DNA: TGTGCCAGTACGGGAGGGGGGACC. Its translation: CASTGGGT. The entire CDR3 sequence reads CASTGGGTQYF.

Of note for this clone: From the germline J gene comes the end of the CDR3, since the read stops 3 residues before it. The chain joins TRBV7-2 to TRBJ1-1; 10 bases align to TRBD1. Germline trimming cut 0 bases from V and 6 bases from J; bases unmatched to any gene: 13. Germline-derived CDR1 and CDR2 are SGHTA and FQGNSA. This CDR3 has 18 residues. The sequenced CDR3 bases are TGTGCCAGCAGCTTAGCGCTGGGGACAGGGGCGTTCCAGGCTGAA. This encodes CASSLALGTGAFQAE. The entire CDR3 reads CASSLALGTGAFQAEAFF.